The 16 T cell receptor beta chains reported below all come from one sample, sequenced in a study of cytomegalovirus exposure and HLA in healthy donors (dated by TCRdb to about 2017). Library construction relied on the immunoSEQ multiplex PCR assay. A mixture of 60 forward primers for TCR Vbeta segments and 13 reverse primers for TCR Jbeta segments was used in the multiplex PCR. In TCRdb, the immuneACCESS table is reduced to in-frame sequences with V and J assigned. These tables do not hold every clone; where another copy was compared, an unresolved V gene accounts for under half, and the others remain unexplained. This sample is represented by fewer than 200,000 clones; about 80% of them were singletons. Together, the top ten hold approximately 1.3% of the sample. The specimen sequenced was PBMCs. These receptors originate from a man younger than 45 in good health and CMV-seronegative.

This clone was observed once. The chain is built from TRBV30 and TRBJ2-5, with 9 bases identical to TRBD2. In germline, CDR1 is GTSNPN, CDR2 SVGIG (reference sequence). The V gene end was trimmed by 1 base and the J gene end by 4 bases; junction bases not matched to a gene: 4. The CDR3 runs to 14 residues. CDR3 in amino acids: CAWSEGLASETQYF. In nucleotides, the CDR3 is TGTGCCTGGAGTGAAGGACTAGCGTCAGAGACCCAGTACTTC. Based on the CDR3 plus reference TRBV30 and TRBJ2-5, the full variable domain is SQTIHQWPATLVQPVGSPLSLECTVEGTSNPNLYWYRQAAGRGLQLLFYSVGIGQISSEVPQNLSASRPQDRQFILSSKKLLLSDSGFYLCAWSEGLASETQYFGPGTRLLVL.

The rearrangement uses TRBV2 and TRBJ1-5, with D unclear. This CDR3 comprises 12 residues. The ends were cut back, 8 bases at V and 4 bases at J, with 9 bases in the middle. Germline CDR1 SNHLY, CDR2 FYNNEI. CDR3 sequence (DNA): TGTGCCAGCGGGCCGGGAAATCAGCCCCAGCATTTT. This translates into CASGPGNQPQHF.

The rearrangement links TRBV4-1 to TRBJ1-4; TRBD1 is a possible D gene (6 bases). V was cut by 2 bases and J by 6 bases, with 16 bases left in between. This CDR3 is 16 amino acids long. Germline V gene sequence: CDR1 MGHRA, CDR2 YSYEKL. In DNA, the CDR3 is TGCGCCAGCAGCCAAAGGCGAGGGGGGGAAGATGAAAAACTGTTTTTT. This sequence encodes CASSQRRGGEDEKLFF.

This clone has a single count. The chain couples TRBV28 to TRBJ1-2, with TRBD1 as a possible D gene (6 bases). From germline, CDR1 is MDHEN and CDR2 SYDVKM. V was trimmed by 2 bases and J by 8 bases, leaving 12 bases between them. The CDR3 covers 13 residues. The CDR3 DNA is TGTGCCAGCAGTTTAGGGGACCAGGGGGGCTACACCTTC. Translation: CASSLGDQGGYTF.

The gene calls are TRBV23-1 and TRBJ2-7, with 8 bases identical to TRBD2. TRBV23-1 is flagged as an ORF with uncertain function. Unmatched junction bases numbered 7, after V lost 6 bases and J lost 3 bases. The CDR3 loop spans 14 amino acids. The CDR3, as DNA: TGCGCCAGCAGGGATGGGCTAGCGGGCTACGAGCAGTACTTC. This translates into CASRDGLAGYEQYF.

V gene TRBV7-3 combines with J gene TRBJ2-1; 9 positions agree with TRBD2. The CDR3 contains 18 residues. Trimming at V came to 3 bases and at J to 0 bases, leaving 9 bases not matched to a gene. In germline, CDR1 is SGHTA, CDR2 FQGTGA. CDR3 nucleotide sequence: TGTGCCAGCAGCTTGACTAGCGGTGAATATGACTCCTACAATGAGCAGTTCTTC. It is translated as CASSLTSGEYDSYNEQFF.

The V gene is TRBV18, the J gene TRBJ2-1; the D is unclear. The V end was cut by 1 base, the J end by 0 bases, with 7 bases between. Germline CDR1 reads KGHSH; CDR2 reads LQKENI. The CDR3 is made up of 15 amino acids. The CDR3 spells CASSPRQISYNEQFF. Written as DNA, the CDR3 is TGTGCCAGCTCACCACGACAAATCTCCTACAATGAGCAGTTCTTC.

The CDR3 sequence: CASSPRTGSTDTQYF. The CDR3 bases are TGTGCCAGCAGCCCAAGGACAGGCAGCACAGATACGCAGTATTTT. The rearrangement joins TRBV5-4 to TRBJ2-3; 7 nucleotides line up with TRBD1. CDR1 and CDR2 from the germline V gene are SGHNT and YYREEE (reference sequence). This CDR3 has 15 amino acids. With V trimmed by 4 bases and J by 0 bases, 5 bases remained unmatched. The full variable domain, rest sourced from reference TRBV5-4 and TRBJ2-3, is ETGVTQSPTHLIKTRGQQVTLRCSSQSGHNTVSWYQQALGQGPQFIFQYYREEENGRGNFPPRFSGLQFPNYSSELNVNALELDDSALYLCASSPRTGSTDTQYFGPGTRLTVL.

The rearrangement joins TRBV5-4 to TRBJ2-4; a weak D match, TRBD1 (5 bases). The germline V and J ends were trimmed by 1 base and 6 bases, with 14 bases remaining between them. CDR1 is SGHNT, CDR2 YYREEE, per germline (reference sequence). The CDR3 is 15 amino acids. CDR3 nucleotides: TGTGCCAGCAGCTTGTTTTCGACAGTCGGAAACATTCAGTACTTC. Translation: CASSLFSTVGNIQYF.

As for this clone: Other nucleotide sequences from this sample produce the same CDR3. The gene calls are TRBV5-1 and TRBJ1-1, with unresolved D. V dropped 2 bases and J dropped 7 bases, with 6 bases sitting between them. The CDR3 length is 11 residues. The germline V gene encodes CDR1 SGHRS and CDR2 YFSETQ. CDR3 amino acids: CASSLRGEAFF. In DNA, the CDR3 is TGCGCCAGCAGCTTACGGGGTGAAGCTTTCTTT.

The chain carries TRBV6-5 and TRBJ2-5; D unresolved. CDR1 and CDR2 from the germline V gene are MNHEY and SVGAGI. The CDR3 has 11 residues. Trimming removed 6 bases at V and 4 bases at J, with 6 bases between. The CDR3 DNA reads as TGTGCCAGCAGGCAAGCAGAGACCCAGTACTTC. Translation: CASRQAETQYF.

The rearrangement uses TRBV30 and TRBJ2-5; a weak D match, TRBD1 (5 bases). The length of the CDR3 is 15 residues. Germline V gene data show CDR1 as GTSNPN and CDR2 as SVGIG (reference sequence). V dropped 8 bases and J dropped 1 base, with 20 bases sitting between them. CDR3 sequence reads: CAGRPGRVGQETQYF. The DNA of the CDR3 is TGTGCCGGAAGGCCCGGCAGGGTGGGCCAAGAGACCCAGTACTTC.

This chain links TRBV15 with TRBJ2-5; 7 bases align to TRBD2. Germline trimming cut 11 bases from V and 5 bases from J; bases unmatched to any gene: 5. Germline V gene lookup returns CDR1 LNHNV and CDR2 YYDKDF (reference sequence). The CDR3 sequence is 11 residues long. CDR3 region: CAGSGRETQYF. In DNA form, the CDR3 reads TGTGCCGGTAGCGGGCGGGAGACCCAGTACTTC. Full variable domain (rest looked up from reference TRBV15 and TRBJ2-5): DAMVIQNPRYQVTQFGKPVTLSCSQTLNHNVMYWYQQKSSQAPKLLFHYYDKDFNNEADTPDNFQSRRPNTSFCFLDIRSPGLGDTAMYLCAGSGRETQYFGPGTRLLVL.

This clone was seen a handful of times. CDR3 coding DNA: TGTGCCTGGAGGCGTCGGGGGGCTGGTTTGTACACTGAAGCTTTCTTT. Translating it yields CAWRRRGAGLYTEAFF. The chain links TRBV30 to TRBJ1-1, with a tentative D call TRBD1 (6 bases). Trimming took off 3 bases at V and 3 bases at J, with 20 bases between the two ends. Germline CDR1 GTSNPN, CDR2 SVGIG (reference sequence). This CDR3 is 16 amino acids long.

The J gene is TRBJ2-5, the V gene TRBV19, with 8 bases matching TRBD2. The CDR3 is made up of 14 amino acids. Trimming removed 8 bases from V and 2 bases from J; junction bases left unmatched: 7. In germline, CDR1 is LNHDA, CDR2 SQIVND (reference sequence). The DNA for the CDR3 is TGTGCCAGTTCTCGGGGGGGCCAACAAGAGACCCAGTACTTC. Amino acid sequence: CASSRGGQQETQYF. Variable domain in full (rest from reference TRBV19 and TRBJ2-5): DGGITQSPKYLFRKEGQNVTLSCEQNLNHDAMYWYRQDPGQGLRLIYYSQIVNDFQKGDIAEGYSVSREKKESFPLTVTSAQKNPTAFYLCASSRGGQQETQYFGPGTRLLVL.

The rearrangement joins TRBV10-3 to TRBJ2-7; 7 bases are shared with TRBD2. The CDR3 length is 17 residues. Germline trimming cut 8 bases from V and 0 bases from J; bases unmatched to any gene: 16. CDR1 is ENHRY, CDR2 SYGVKD, per germline. The CDR3 is CAIEGRDQRQSSYEQYF. In DNA, the CDR3 is TGTGCCATCGAAGGGAGGGACCAGCGGCAAAGCTCCTACGAGCAGTACTTC.